One sample yielded the 23 T cell receptor beta chains listed below, sequenced in a study of shared clonotypes between healthy human individuals. The data were produced by immunoSEQ multiplex PCR, yet TCRdb's version contains in-frame clones alone and is incomplete. The sample has some 2,100,000 clones, approximately 94% seen once. Material: naive CD4+ T cells sorted from blood. Subset defined: CD45RA+ positively selected. The receptors derive from a man between 18 and 29 years old in good health.

The chain couples TRBV5-1 to TRBJ2-6; 8 bases are a match to TRBD1. Trimming removed 4 bases from V and 4 bases from J; junction bases left unmatched: 10. Germline V gives CDR1 SGHRS, CDR2 YFSETQ. The CDR3 extends over 17 amino acids. CDR3: CASSPIGTGAGANVLTF. DNA of the CDR3: TGCGCCAGCAGCCCTATCGGGACAGGTGCAGGGGCCAACGTCCTGACTTTC.

In nucleotides, the CDR3 is TGCGCCAGCAGCCAAGAGGGGGGGCCGAGCACCGGGGAGCTGTTTTTT. It encodes CASSQEGGPSTGELFF. The rearrangement uses TRBV4-1 and TRBJ2-2; TRBD2 is a possible D gene (7 bases). CDR1 is MGHRA, CDR2 YSYEKL, per germline. The V end was cut by 0 bases, the J end by 4 bases, with 12 bases between. The CDR3 covers 16 residues.

The V and J genes are TRBV12-5 and TRBJ2-1; 8 nucleotides line up with TRBD2. The length of the CDR3 is 15 residues. Trimming took 4 bases from V and 3 from J; bases not matched to a gene: 5. Germline values: CDR1 LGHNT, CDR2 FRNRAP. This chain's CDR3 is CASGSGLAYYNEQFF. CDR3 DNA: TGTGCTAGTGGTTCCGGACTAGCTTACTACAATGAGCAGTTCTTC.

This rearrangement joins TRBV28 to TRBJ2-2; D gene unclear. The CDR3 covers 16 residues. Germline V gene data show CDR1 as MDHEN and CDR2 as SYDVKM. Trimming left V 5 bases short and J 1 base short, with 14 bases between. CDR3 region: CASSPSERQNTGELFF. CDR3 DNA: TGTGCCAGCAGTCCCTCCGAACGCCAGAACACCGGGGAGCTGTTTTTT.

This clone has only one observation. Other DNA sequences in the same sample also yield this CDR3. This chain joins TRBV6-1 and TRBJ1-6; D is unresolved. The CDR3 is made up of 11 amino acids. Per germline, CDR1 MNHNS and CDR2 SASEGT. Trimming pared 7 bases from V and 6 bases from J, leaving 4 bases between. The CDR3 DNA reads TGTGCCAGCACCGGTAATTCACCCCTCCACTTT. Its protein product is CASTGNSPLHF.

The gene calls are TRBV28 and TRBJ1-2; D gene unclear. Germline V gene sequence: CDR1 MDHEN, CDR2 SYDVKM. CDR3 length equals 15 residues. Trimming took off 3 bases at V and 4 bases at J, with 15 bases between the two ends. The CDR3 DNA follows: TGTGCCAGCAGTTTCTCCGATAGGACGGCCTATGGCTACACCTTC. Its translation: CASSFSDRTAYGYTF.

The V gene is TRBV25-1, the J gene TRBJ2-1; D gene ambiguous. This CDR3 comprises 11 residues. Trimming left V 3 bases short and J 12 bases short, with 9 bases between. CDR1 and CDR2 from the germline V gene are MGHDK and SYGVNS. CDR3 DNA sequence: TGTGCCAGCAGTGACGCCCGAACGCAGTTCTTC. Translated: CASSDARTQFF.

The chain couples TRBV5-1 to TRBJ1-1, with 8 bases that match TRBD1. The CDR3 contains 14 residues. Looked up from germline, CDR1 is SGHRS and CDR2 is YFSETQ. The V and J ends lost 4 bases and 3 bases, in that order; junction bases with no gene match: 5. The CDR3 is CASSLGQEHTEAFF. The CDR3 bases are TGCGCCAGCAGCCTGGGACAGGAGCACACTGAAGCTTTCTTT.

This sequence joins TRBV18 and TRBJ2-3; 11 bases map to TRBD2. The CDR3 loop spans 16 amino acids. Trimming removed 3 bases from V and 5 bases from J; junction bases left unmatched: 7. Germline CDR1 reads KGHSH; CDR2 reads LQKENI. Here the CDR3 DNA reads TGTGCCAGCTCACCTGTAGCGGGAGGGCCAATAGATACGCAGTATTTT. It translates to CASSPVAGGPIDTQYF.

The rearrangement uses TRBV30 and TRBJ2-4, with 13 bases matching TRBD2. This CDR3 has 14 amino acids. V gave up 5 bases and J gave up 7 bases; unmatched junction bases: 5. The germline V gene has CDR1 GTSNPN and CDR2 SVGIG (reference sequence). DNA of the CDR3: TGTGCCTGGGGACTAGCGGGAGCGGGGAACATTCAGTACTTC. Its translation is CAWGLAGAGNIQYF.

The sample holds one count of this clone. V is TRBV9 and J is TRBJ2-2, with 7 nucleotides matching TRBD1. The germline V gene has CDR1 SGDLS and CDR2 YYNGEE. J gave up 4 bases and V 3 bases, and 6 bases lay outside the gene matches. The CDR3 runs 15 residues. The CDR3 region is CASSEGDSRTGELFF. The CDR3 bases are TGTGCCAGCAGCGAGGGGGACAGTCGCACCGGGGAGCTGTTTTTT.

The chain uses TRBV11-2 and TRBJ2-5; D call uncertain. Germline values: CDR1 SGHAT, CDR2 FQNNGV. The CDR3 runs 13 residues. V shed 4 bases and J shed 5 bases, with 11 bases lying between them. The CDR3 is CASSSILGETQYF. Written as DNA, the CDR3 is TGTGCCAGCAGCTCGATACTTGGGGAGACCCAGTACTTC.

The rearrangement links TRBV10-3 to TRBJ2-4; D assignment may be TRBD1 or TRBD2 (5 bases each). This CDR3 region has 17 residues. Trimming took 0 bases from V and 4 from J, leaving 16 bases between them. Germline V gives CDR1 ENHRY, CDR2 SYGVKD. The CDR3 spells CAISESTVVSGKNIQYF. The CDR3 DNA reads TGTGCCATCAGTGAGTCGACAGTGGTTTCGGGGAAAAACATTCAGTACTTC.

The chain combines TRBV6-5 with TRBJ1-2; D remains unclear. CDR1 and CDR2 from the germline V gene are MNHEY and SVGAGI. Trimming cost V 4 bases and J 8 bases, with 11 bases left between them. The CDR3 is 12 amino acids. The CDR3 nucleotides read TGTGCCAGCAGTTCGAGAGGTTTCGGCTACACCTTC. It specifies CASSSRGFGYTF.

As DNA, the CDR3 is TGTGCCAGCAGTTTATTTGGGACTAGCGGCACAGATACGCAGTATTTT. The encoded protein is CASSLFGTSGTDTQYF. The chain links TRBV27 to TRBJ2-3; 10 bases map to TRBD2. The CDR3 has 16 residues. Germline lookup yields CDR1 MNHEY and CDR2 SMNVEV (reference sequence). Trimming removed 1 base from V and 1 base from J; junction bases left unmatched: 2.

This chain connects TRBV27 to TRBJ2-1; 9 positions match TRBD2. Germline V gene sequence: CDR1 MNHEY, CDR2 SMNVEV (reference sequence). V trimming: 1 base; J trimming: 3 bases; junction bases outside the gene matches: 4. There are 16 residues in the CDR3. The CDR3 loop is CASSLWAAGGYNEQFF. The CDR3 coding sequence is TGTGCCAGCAGTTTATGGGCAGCGGGGGGCTACAATGAGCAGTTCTTC.

This sequence joins TRBV15 and TRBJ2-7, with D unresolved. Between the trimmed V and J ends, which lost 0 bases and 0 bases, there was a span of 9 bases. Looked up from germline, CDR1 is LNHNV and CDR2 is YYDKDF (reference sequence). The CDR3 has 15 amino acids. The CDR3: CATSRDYVSSYEQYF. CDR3 DNA: TGTGCCACCAGCAGAGACTATGTAAGCTCCTACGAGCAGTACTTC.

This chain connects TRBV7-9 to TRBJ1-4; the D gene is possibly TRBD1 (6 bases). Between the trimmed V and J ends, which lost 4 bases and 6 bases, there was a span of 15 bases. The CDR3 contains 15 residues. The V gene's germline CDR1 is SEHNR and CDR2 FQNEAQ (reference sequence). The CDR3 here is CASSSRDNLYEKLFF. The CDR3 DNA reads as TGTGCCAGCAGCTCCCGGGACAACTTGTATGAAAAACTGTTTTTT.

The CDR3 reads CASSFHGERVNEKLFF. In nucleotides, the CDR3 is TGTGCCAGCAGTTTTCATGGGGAGAGGGTAAATGAAAAACTGTTTTTT. The chain employs TRBV7-9 and TRBJ1-4; D is undetermined. The V gene's germline CDR1 is SEHNR and CDR2 FQNEAQ (reference sequence). CDR3 length: 16 amino acids. The V end lost 6 bases, the J end lost 5 bases, and 19 bases lay between the germline ends.

The CDR3 DNA sequence: TGTGCCAGCATGGCAGACACAGATACGCAGTATTTT. Translation gives CASMADTDTQYF. V and J are TRBV2 and TRBJ2-3; D remains ambiguous. Per germline, CDR1 SNHLY and CDR2 FYNNEI. The CDR3 totals 12 residues. Trimming pared 7 bases from V and 2 bases from J, leaving 7 bases between.

Concerning this clone itself: Different DNA sequences within this sample yield the same CDR3. V usage is TRBV6-1 and J usage is TRBJ2-3; no firm D call. Germline lookup yields CDR1 MNHNS and CDR2 SASEGT. Trimming took off 2 bases at V and 0 bases at J, with 3 bases between the two ends. CDR3 length: 13 amino acids. CDR3 amino acids: CASSERSTDTQYF. Written as DNA, the CDR3 is TGTGCCAGCAGTGAACGGAGCACAGATACGCAGTATTTT.

V is TRBV10-3 and J is TRBJ2-7; 8 bases line up with TRBD2. Germline lookup yields CDR1 ENHRY and CDR2 SYGVKD. The ends lost 5 bases at V and 5 bases at J; junction bases unmatched: 5. The CDR3 totals 13 residues. The CDR3 DNA reads as TGTGCCATCAGTAGAGCGGGGGAGGACGAGCAGTACTTC. Translation gives CAISRAGEDEQYF.

A note on this clone: Other DNA variants within this sample encode the same CDR3. The rearrangement uses TRBV7-2 and TRBJ2-5, with D unclear. V was clipped by 5 bases and J by 5 bases, with 6 bases between them. In germline, CDR1 is SGHTA, CDR2 FQGNSA. CDR3 size: 11 residues. Here the CDR3 DNA reads TGTGCCAGCAGCCGAGAGGAGACCCAGTACTTC. As protein: CASSREETQYF.